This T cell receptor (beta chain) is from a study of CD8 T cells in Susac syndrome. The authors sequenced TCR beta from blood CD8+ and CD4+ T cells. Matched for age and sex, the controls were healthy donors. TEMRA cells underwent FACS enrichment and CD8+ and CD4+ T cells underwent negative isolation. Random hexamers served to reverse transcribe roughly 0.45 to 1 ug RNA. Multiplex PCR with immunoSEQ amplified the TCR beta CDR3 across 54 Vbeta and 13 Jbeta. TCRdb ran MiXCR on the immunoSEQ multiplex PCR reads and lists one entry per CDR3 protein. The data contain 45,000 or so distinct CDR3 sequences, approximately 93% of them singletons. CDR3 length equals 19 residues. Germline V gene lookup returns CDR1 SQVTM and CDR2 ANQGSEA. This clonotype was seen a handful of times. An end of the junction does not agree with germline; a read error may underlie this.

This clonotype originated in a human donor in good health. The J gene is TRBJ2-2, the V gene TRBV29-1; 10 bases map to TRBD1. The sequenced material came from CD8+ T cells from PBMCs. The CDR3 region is CSVGGQTGGLATNTGELFF. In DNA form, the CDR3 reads TGCAGCGTTGGCGGTCAGACAGGGGGCTTAGCGACGAATACCGGGGAGCTGTTTTTT.